This T cell receptor (beta chain) stems from a study of T cell responses to AZD1222 COVID-19 vaccine. V lost 5 bases to trimming and J lost 4 bases; unmatched junction nucleotides: 17. This CDR3 has 17 residues. Looked up from germline, CDR1 is MDHEN and CDR2 is SYDVKM. Notes on this clone: Its antigen is not known.

Notes on the study in general: Clonal diversity was possibly underestimated, and white British individuals and females predominated among donors.

Clones were sequenced by immunoSEQ multiplex PCR, and TCRdb holds only the in-frame ones, with some missing. The sample gives about 150,000 clones, 90% of which show up once; approximately 1.8% is in the top ten. The sequences come from peripheral blood, collected on day 0 of AZD1222 vaccination. The V call is TRBV28, the J call TRBJ2-7, with TRBD1 matching over 7 bases. The TCR sequence derives from an adult in good health. The CDR3 region is CASSTYYRGSRSYEQYF. CDR3 in DNA: TGTGCCAGCAGTACCTATTACAGGGGCTCTAGGTCGTACGAGCAGTACTTC.